This TCR beta chain appears in the sequencing data of a study of beta chain features in type 1 diabetes. The study, taken as a whole, reports: TCRB CDR3 length was moderately but significantly reduced in all four CD4+ subsets of Type 1 diabetes patients.

Trimming cost V 5 bases and J 2 bases, with 10 bases left between them. Germline loops: CDR1 SEHNR, CDR2 FQNEAQ (reference sequence). The CDR3 runs to 14 residues. There are a few counts of this clone. Its antigen is currently unknown. In all sorted populations, purity surpassed 95%. Of the isolated RNA, all was reverse transcribed, and so the sequenced material was expressed TCRB transcripts. Here immunoSEQ multiplex PCR was the method, and the copy in TCRdb shows in-frame clones only, minus some. Among hundreds of thousands of clones, about a tenth were seen once, and the ten largest hold roughly 0.017%.

This chain links TRBV7-9 with TRBJ2-1, with a possible D match to TRBD2 (5 bases). The sequenced sample was naive CD4+ T cells from blood. This clonotype was sampled from a man aged 30-40 years with type 1 diabetes. CDR3 sequence: CASSPPGAYNEQFF. The CDR3 DNA follows: TGTGCCAGCAGCCCCCCCGGGGCCTACAATGAGCAGTTCTTC.